This TCR beta chain stems from a study of shared clonotypes between healthy human individuals. Turning to the study itself: The study drew on a couple of women and three men aged 18 to 49 as donors. Study conclusions and caveats: Donor clonotype sharing was expected to depend on sequencing depth.

The CDR3 has 14 residues. The V and J ends lost 5 bases and 6 bases respectively, with 17 bases between them. Germline loops: CDR1 MNHNY, CDR2 SVGAGI (reference sequence). To note about this clone: The target antigen is unknown.

Genomic DNA (from each subset) was split evenly across several immunoSEQ plates. Sequencing used immunoSEQ multiplex PCR; TCRdb keeps in-frame clones, though not all of them. The sample gives a few million clones, 80% to 95% of which show up once; roughly 0.36% is in the top ten. CD4+ cell separation produced CD45RA+ naive and CD45RA-negative memory subsets. The specimen was naive CD4+ T cells from PBMCs. Subset denoted: CD45RA+ positively selected. The source of this sequence is a man aged 18 to 35 in good health. Some clones in this sample may be carry-over from other donors' samples. This chain connects TRBV6-6 to TRBJ2-7, with a tentative D call TRBD1 (5 bases). The CDR3 nucleotides are TGTGCCAGCAGTGACCACACAGGTGGAAGCGAGCAGTACTTC. It codes for CASSDHTGGSEQYF.